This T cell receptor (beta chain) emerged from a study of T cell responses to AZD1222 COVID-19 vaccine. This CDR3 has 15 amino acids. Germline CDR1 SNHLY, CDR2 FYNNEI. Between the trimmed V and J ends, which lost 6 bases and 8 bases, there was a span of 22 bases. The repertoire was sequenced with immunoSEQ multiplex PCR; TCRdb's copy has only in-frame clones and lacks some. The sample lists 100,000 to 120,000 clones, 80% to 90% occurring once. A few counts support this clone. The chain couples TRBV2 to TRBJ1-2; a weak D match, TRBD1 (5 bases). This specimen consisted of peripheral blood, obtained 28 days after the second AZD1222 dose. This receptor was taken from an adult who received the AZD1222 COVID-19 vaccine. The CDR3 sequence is CASRHRDLQLGGYTF. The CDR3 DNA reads TGTGCCAGCAGGCACCGGGACCTTCAACTCGGGGGCTACACCTTC.